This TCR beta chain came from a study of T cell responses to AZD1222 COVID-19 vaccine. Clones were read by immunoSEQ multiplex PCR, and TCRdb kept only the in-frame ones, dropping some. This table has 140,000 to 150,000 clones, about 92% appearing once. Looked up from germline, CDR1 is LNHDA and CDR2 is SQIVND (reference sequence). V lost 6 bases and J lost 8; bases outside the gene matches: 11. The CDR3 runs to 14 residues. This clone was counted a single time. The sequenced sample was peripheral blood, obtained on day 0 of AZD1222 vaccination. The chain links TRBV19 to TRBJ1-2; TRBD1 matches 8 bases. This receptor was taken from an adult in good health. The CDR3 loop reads CASRGQGETGGYTF. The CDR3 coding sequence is TGTGCCAGTAGAGGACAGGGAGAGACTGGGGGCTACACCTTC.